This T cell receptor beta chain derives from a study of regulatory T cells in long-lasting Graves disease. V lost 5 bases and J 4 bases, leaving 14 bases between the germline ends. The length of the CDR3 is 14 residues. The germline V gene has CDR1 LNHDA and CDR2 SQIVND (reference sequence). TCR beta libraries were built with iRepertoire HTBI primers and Arm-PCR of CDR3 regions. TCRdb reanalysed the multiplex PCR reads using MiXCR and keeps one entry per CDR3 protein. This table has hundreds of thousands of distinct CDR3 sequences, 20% appearing once. Time point given: persistent/refractory GD, antithyroid drugs over 5 years with positive TRAb. PBMC RNA served as the TCR library source.

The sequence derives from a female donor with Graves disease. Here the sequenced sample was peripheral blood mononuclear cells (PBMCs), taken when the disease was refractory, from a patient treated with antithyroid drugs. The rearrangement links TRBV19 to TRBJ1-1, with D hard to call. The CDR3 here is CASSQASLFTEAFF. In DNA form, the CDR3 reads TGTGCCAGTAGTCAGGCAAGTCTATTCACTGAAGCTTTCTTT.